This TCR beta chain was sequenced in a study of T-cell reconstitution after alpha-beta-depleted transplantation in children. Overall study findings and caveats: It was surviving recipient T cells and thymic progenitors that gave some patients high TCRbeta diversity at day 60.

The CDR3 sequence is 13 residues long. The junction had 4 bases not matched to a gene; V was cut back by 4 bases and J by 7 bases. Germline values: CDR1 LGHDT, CDR2 YNNKEL (reference sequence). During its preparation, the TCRbeta library received unique molecular identifiers. TCRdb re-derived calls from the PCR reads in MiXCR, one entry per CDR3 protein. The sample has approximately 230,000 distinct CDR3 sequences, more than 20% seen once. This clonotype was detected many times. Its cognate antigen is unknown. Sequences were derived from PBMCs, mostly from graft donor cells, sampled 360 days after TCRalphabeta/CD19-depleted stem cell transplant. The chain couples TRBV3-1 to TRBJ2-1; 7 nucleotides match TRBD1. The TCR sequence derives from a female patient aged 2-15 years who had a stem cell transplant for congenital amegakaryocytic thrombocytopenia, so the T cells may come from the graft donor. CDR3 protein: CASSLSGGNEQFF. The CDR3 nucleotides are TGTGCCAGCAGCCTCTCAGGGGGAAATGAGCAGTTCTTC.